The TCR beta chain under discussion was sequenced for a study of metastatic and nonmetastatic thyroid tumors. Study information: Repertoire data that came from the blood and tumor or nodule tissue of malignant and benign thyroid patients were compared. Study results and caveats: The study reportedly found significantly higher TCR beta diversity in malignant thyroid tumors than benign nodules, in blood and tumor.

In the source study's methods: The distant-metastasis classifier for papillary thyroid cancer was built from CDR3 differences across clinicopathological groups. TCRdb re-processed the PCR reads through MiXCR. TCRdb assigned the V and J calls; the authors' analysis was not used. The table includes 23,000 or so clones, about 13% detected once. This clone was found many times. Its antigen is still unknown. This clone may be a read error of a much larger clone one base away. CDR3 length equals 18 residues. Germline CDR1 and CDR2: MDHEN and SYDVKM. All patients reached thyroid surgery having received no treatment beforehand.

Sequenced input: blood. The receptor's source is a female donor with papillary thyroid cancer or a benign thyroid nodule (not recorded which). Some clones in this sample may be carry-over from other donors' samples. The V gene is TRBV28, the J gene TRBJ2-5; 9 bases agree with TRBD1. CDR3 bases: TGTGCCGGCAGTCGATCTATAGTGCCTACAGGGGGCTGGGAGACCCAGTACTTC. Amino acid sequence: CAGSRSIVPTGGWETQYF.